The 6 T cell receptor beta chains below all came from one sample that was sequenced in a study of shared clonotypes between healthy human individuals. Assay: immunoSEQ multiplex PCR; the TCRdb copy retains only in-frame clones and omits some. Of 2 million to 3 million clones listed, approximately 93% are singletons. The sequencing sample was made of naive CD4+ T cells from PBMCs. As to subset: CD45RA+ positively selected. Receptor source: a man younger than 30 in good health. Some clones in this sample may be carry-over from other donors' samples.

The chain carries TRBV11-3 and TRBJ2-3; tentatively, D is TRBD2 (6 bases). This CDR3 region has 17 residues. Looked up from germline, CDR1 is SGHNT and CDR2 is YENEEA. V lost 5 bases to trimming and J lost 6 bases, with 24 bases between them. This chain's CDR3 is CASSPGQRAGPADTQYF. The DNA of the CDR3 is TGTGCCAGCAGCCCCGGCCAACGCGCGGGACCGGCGGATACGCAGTATTTT. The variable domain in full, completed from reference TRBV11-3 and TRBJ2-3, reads EAGVVQSPRYKIIEKKQPVAFWCNPISGHNTLYWYLQNLGQGPELLIRYENEEAVDDSQLPKDRFSAERLKGVDSTLKIQPAELGDSAVYLCASSPGQRAGPADTQYFGPGTRLTVL.

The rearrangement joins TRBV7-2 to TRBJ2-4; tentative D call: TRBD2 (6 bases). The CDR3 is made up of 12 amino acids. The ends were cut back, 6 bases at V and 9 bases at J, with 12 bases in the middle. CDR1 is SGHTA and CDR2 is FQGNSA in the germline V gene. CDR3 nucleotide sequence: TGTGCCAGCAGTGGACTGGGGGGCATTCAGTACTTC. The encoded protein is CASSGLGGIQYF.

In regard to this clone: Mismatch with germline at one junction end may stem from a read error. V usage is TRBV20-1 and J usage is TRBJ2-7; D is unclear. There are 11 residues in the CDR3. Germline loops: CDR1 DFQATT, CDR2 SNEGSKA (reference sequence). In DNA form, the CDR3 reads TGCAGTGCTAGGGCTTCGACGGCGTTGGACTTC. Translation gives CSARASTALDF.

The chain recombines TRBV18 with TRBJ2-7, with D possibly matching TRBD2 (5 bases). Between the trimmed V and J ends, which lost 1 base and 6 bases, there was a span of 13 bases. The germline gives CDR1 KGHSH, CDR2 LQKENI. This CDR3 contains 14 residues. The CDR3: CASSPQSPAVEQYF. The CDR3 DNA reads TGTGCCAGCTCACCACAATCCCCAGCGGTCGAGCAGTACTTC.

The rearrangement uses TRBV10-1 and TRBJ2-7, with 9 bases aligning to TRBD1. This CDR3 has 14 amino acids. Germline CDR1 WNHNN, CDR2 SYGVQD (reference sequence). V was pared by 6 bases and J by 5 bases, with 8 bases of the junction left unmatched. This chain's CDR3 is CASRKGTGRDEQYF. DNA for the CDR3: TGCGCCAGCAGAAAAGGGACAGGGCGAGACGAGCAGTACTTC.

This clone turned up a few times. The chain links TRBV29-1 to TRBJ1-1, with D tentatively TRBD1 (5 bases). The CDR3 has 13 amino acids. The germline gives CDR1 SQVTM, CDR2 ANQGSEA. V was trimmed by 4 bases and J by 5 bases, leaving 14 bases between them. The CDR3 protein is CSVGQGKTTEAFF. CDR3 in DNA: TGCAGCGTTGGTCAGGGAAAAACTACTGAAGCTTTCTTT.